This T cell receptor beta chain was identified during a study of blood T cell repertoires in COVID-19. Overall study: From the United States, Italy and Spain came samples of acute and convalescent COVID-19. Nucleic acid was either cDNA or gDNA, and it came from T cells, B-cell-depleted T cells, or PBMCs.

Per the study methods: Estimates of nucleated cell counts were drawn from the amplification of reference gene primers. Only in-frame clones appear in the TCRdb table, and some are missing; sequencing was by immunoSEQ multiplex PCR. V, J and clone size reflect that table, while D and trimming were determined from the DNA. The data contain a few hundred thousand clones, 70% to 90% of them singletons. V dropped 4 bases and J dropped 3; count of bases not matched to a gene: 4. Germline V gives CDR1 SGHRS, CDR2 YFSETQ. This CDR3 is built from 14 residues. The sequence derives from a woman aged 70-85 years with acute or convalescent COVID-19. The gene calls are TRBV5-1 and TRBJ1-5; 7 bases match TRBD1. Sequenced material: peripheral blood. The CDR3 DNA reads TGCGCCAGCAGCGTGGGACAGAACAATCAGCCCCAGCATTTT. It specifies CASSVGQNNQPQHF.